Given below is one T cell receptor (beta chain) in context. Its specificity is unknown. The CDR3 is made up of 17 amino acids. Germline V CDR1 and CDR2: SGHTA, FQGTGA. V lost 4 bases to trimming and J lost 6 bases; unmatched junction nucleotides: 10. The sample comes from a study of OX40 agonist ivuxolimab in advanced cancers. On the study more broadly: Averaging roughly 60 years in age, with a range of roughly 23 to 80, the cohort was around 85% male.

The sampling schedule covered blood at baseline, cycle 4 day 1, and cycle 7 day 1. Study conclusions and caveats: There was clonal expansion of CD4+ and CD8+ blood T cells by week 6 at 0.1 to 3.0 mg/kg.

The assay was immunoSEQ multiplex PCR, and TCRdb's table has in-frame clones only and misses some. The sample lists 50,000 to 75,000 clones; about 76% were seen once. Sample: CD4+ or CD8+ T cells sorted from blood, taken in a trial of the OX40 agonist ivuxolimab. The chain uses TRBV7-3 and TRBJ2-2; 11 bases agree with TRBD1. The TCR comes from an adult with an advanced solid tumor such as melanoma, head and neck, liver or kidney cancer. The CDR3 region is CASSSGTGGILAGELFF. CDR3 in DNA: TGTGCCAGCAGCTCCGGGACAGGGGGGATCTTGGCCGGGGAGCTGTTTTTT.